This is a list of T cell receptor beta chains from one sample in a study of blood T cell repertoires in COVID-19. Libraries were prepared by immunoSEQ multiplex PCR; TCRdb keeps only in-frame clonotypes and omits some of them. The profile shows a few hundred thousand clones, around nine tenths of them singletons. Source material: peripheral blood. The receptors come from a woman aged 55-70 years with COVID-19, enrolled during active disease. Each CDR3 is given with its conserved first and last residue. A D gene is named only where the DNA matches it firmly. Size tells how often a clone was seen (once, few, many) or the class of an expanded clone, and some rows leave it out.

V gene,J gene,D gene,clone size,CDR3 protein,CDR3 DNA
TRBV6-5,TRBJ2-1,TRBD1,-,CASSYSTGYHEQFF,TGTGCCAGCAGTTACTCGACAGGGTATCATGAGCAGTTCTTC
TRBV2,TRBJ1-5,-,once,CASSELGQQPQHF,TGTGCCAGCAGTGAATTGGGGCAACAGCCCCAGCATTTT
TRBV6-5,TRBJ2-5,-,once,CASARKETQYF,TGTGCCAGCGCCAGAAAAGAGACCCAGTACTTC
TRBV7-2,TRBJ2-5,-,once,CASSPAERTQYF,TGTGCCAGCAGCCCCGCCGAGAGGACCCAGTACTTC
TRBV18,TRBJ2-5,-,-,CASSPGQVKGTQYF,TGTGCCAGCTCACCAGGGCAGGTAAAAGGGACCCAGTACTTC
TRBV7-2,TRBJ1-5,-,-,CASSLGRLRDSNQPQHF,TGTGCCAGCAGCTTAGGGAGATTGAGGGATAGCAATCAGCCCCAGCATTTT
TRBV7-9,TRBJ1-2,-,few,CASSLDDRTVYDYGYTF,TGTGCCAGCAGCTTAGATGACCGGACAGTCTACGACTATGGCTACACCTTC
TRBV19,TRBJ2-1,TRBD1,-,CASTPRGQGAWNEQFF,TGTGCCAGTACTCCCCGGGGGCAGGGGGCGTGGAATGAGCAGTTCTTC
TRBV5-5,TRBJ1-4,TRBD1,-,CASSSPGQRATNEKLFF,TGTGCCAGCAGCTCACCGGGACAGCGTGCAACTAATGAAAAACTGTTTTTT
TRBV5-1,TRBJ2-3,-,-,CASSLDQGTDTQYF,TGCGCCAGCAGCTTGGATCAGGGCACAGATACGCAGTATTTT
TRBV5-4,TRBJ1-1,TRBD1,-,CASSWGQANTEAFF,TGTGCCAGCAGCTGGGGACAGGCAAACACTGAAGCTTTCTTT
TRBV7-2,TRBJ1-1,-,once,CASSLVWGGATEAFF,TGTGCCAGCAGCTTAGTCTGGGGGGGGGCAACTGAAGCTTTCTTT
TRBV10-2,TRBJ1-4,-,-,CASSDPGLGEKLFF,TGCGCCAGCAGTGACCCAGGGCTCGGTGAAAAACTGTTTTTT
TRBV19,TRBJ1-1,TRBD1,few,CASSLDRGNTEAFF,TGTGCCAGTAGCCTCGACAGGGGTAACACTGAAGCTTTCTTT
TRBV7-2,TRBJ2-3,-,-,CASSSYRVADTQYF,TGTGCCAGCAGCTCTTACAGGGTCGCAGATACGCAGTATTTT
TRBV30,TRBJ1-1,-,-,CAWRGKGASNTEAFF,TGTGCCTGGAGGGGGAAAGGGGCCTCGAACACTGAAGCTTTCTTT
TRBV9,TRBJ2-7,-,-,CASSPRGAAYEQYF,TGTGCCAGCAGCCCCCGGGGGGCTGCCTACGAGCAGTACTTC
TRBV4-2,TRBJ1-6,-,-,CASKVTDNSPLHF,TGTGCCAGCAAAGTGACAGATAATTCACCCCTCCACTTT
TRBV6-5,TRBJ1-1,-,-,CASRVRGGGTEAFF,TGTGCCAGCAGGGTCCGGGGAGGCGGCACTGAAGCTTTCTTT
TRBV5-8,TRBJ1-3,TRBD1,-,CASSKGTGIGNTIYF,TGTGCCAGCAGCAAAGGGACAGGGATTGGAAACACCATATATTTT
TRBV6-5,TRBJ1-3,-,-,CASTSLGGRNTIYF,TGTGCCAGCACTTCCCTGGGGGGACGAAACACCATATATTTT
TRBV7-9,TRBJ2-7,-,-,CASSRLPPTPRKVHEQYF,TGTGCCAGCAGCCGACTTCCGCCAACTCCTAGGAAGGTCCACGAGCAGTACTTC
TRBV7-2,TRBJ2-2,TRBD1,-,CASSWDRGTGELFF,TGTGCCAGCAGCTGGGACAGGGGGACCGGGGAGCTGTTTTTT
TRBV20-1,TRBJ1-1,-,-,CSAIRNTEAFF,TGCAGTGCTATCAGGAACACTGAAGCTTTCTTT
TRBV5-1,TRBJ2-7,TRBD1,-,CASSLGQGRVYEQYF,TGCGCCAGCAGCTTGGGACAGGGAAGAGTTTACGAGCAGTACTTC
TRBV19,TRBJ1-2,TRBD1,-,CASRDRPDREGYTF,TGTGCCAGTAGAGATCGCCCAGACAGGGAGGGCTACACCTTC
TRBV5-1,TRBJ2-2,-,-,CASSLVRGGTGELFF,TGCGCCAGCAGCTTGGTGCGGGGTGGCACCGGGGAGCTGTTTTTT
TRBV6-2/TRBV6-3,TRBJ1-2,TRBD1,once,CASRYRDRDFDTF,TGTGCCAGCAGGTACCGGGACAGGGATTTTGACACCTTC
TRBV7-7,TRBJ2-7,TRBD2,-,CASSSGLAGVTYEQYF,TGTGCCAGCAGCTCCGGACTAGCGGGGGTTACCTACGAGCAGTACTTC
TRBV5-4,TRBJ2-5,-,few,CASSDRGPQETQYF,TGTGCCAGCAGTGACCGCGGCCCCCAAGAGACCCAGTACTTC
TRBV5-5,TRBJ2-1,TRBD2,-,CASSLELAGGFGEQFF,TGTGCCAGCAGCTTGGAACTAGCGGGGGGTTTCGGTGAGCAGTTCTTC
TRBV5-5,TRBJ2-3,-,-,CASSLRPGGTDTQYF,TGTGCCAGCAGCTTGAGACCCGGGGGTACAGATACGCAGTATTTT
TRBV24-1,TRBJ2-3,TRBD2,once,CATSASGGADTQYF,TGTGCCACCAGTGCTAGCGGGGGTGCAGATACGCAGTATTTT
TRBV5-1,TRBJ2-1,-,-,CASSGGAANEQFF,TGCGCCAGCAGCGGGGGGGCCGCTAATGAGCAGTTCTTC
TRBV15,TRBJ2-3,-,-,CATARPPRGSDTQYF,TGTGCCACCGCCCGGCCCCCGAGGGGGTCAGATACGCAGTATTTT
TRBV2,TRBJ1-2,TRBD1,-,CASRTSSGTGYGYTF,TGTGCCAGCAGAACAAGCTCTGGGACAGGGTATGGCTACACCTTC
TRBV27,TRBJ1-6,-,-,CASSLGPRGNSPLHF,TGTGCCAGCAGTTTGGGTCCCCGAGGTAATTCACCCCTCCACTTT
TRBV3-1/TRBV3-2,TRBJ1-2,-,-,CASSPRWQGYGYTF,TGTGCCAGCAGCCCCCGGTGGCAGGGGTATGGCTACACCTTC
TRBV19,TRBJ1-1,-,-,CASRTQGNAEAFF,TGTGCCAGTAGAACTCAGGGTAACGCTGAAGCTTTCTTT
TRBV27,TRBJ2-5,-,-,CASSWTYQETQYF,TGTGCCAGCAGTTGGACATACCAAGAGACCCAGTACTTC
TRBV5-8,TRBJ2-5,TRBD2,-,CASSLRLAGAYQETQYF,TGTGCCAGCAGCTTGCGGCTAGCGGGTGCGTACCAAGAGACCCAGTACTTC
TRBV10-3,TRBJ2-3,TRBD2,once,CAARIGGVADTQYF,TGTGCAGCCCGAATTGGGGGGGTGGCAGATACGCAGTATTTT
TRBV2,TRBJ2-3,TRBD2,few,CASGVWVLASGGASTDTQYF,TGTGCCAGCGGGGTTTGGGTTTTGGCTAGCGGGGGGGCGAGCACAGATACGCAGTATTTT
TRBV7-9,TRBJ2-7,-,-,CASSSGEADEQYF,TGTGCCAGCAGCTCGGGGGAGGCAGATGAGCAGTACTTC
TRBV19,TRBJ2-1,-,-,CASSIDSYNEQFF,TGTGCCAGTAGTATTGACTCTTACAATGAGCAGTTCTTC
TRBV11-3,TRBJ1-1,-,once,CASSLESGVGVSTEAFF,TGTGCCAGCAGCTTAGAATCAGGGGTGGGTGTAAGCACTGAAGCTTTCTTT
TRBV24-1,TRBJ1-5,TRBD1,-,CATRGTAYSNQPQHF,TGTGCCACCCGCGGGACAGCCTATAGCAATCAGCCCCAGCATTTT
TRBV18,TRBJ1-5,-,-,CASSPQTNSNQPQHF,TGTGCCAGCTCACCGCAGACTAATAGCAATCAGCCCCAGCATTTT
TRBV5-8,TRBJ2-1,TRBD1,-,CARGQAGIYNEQFF,TGTGCCCGGGGACAGGCGGGGATTTACAATGAGCAGTTCTTC
TRBV4-1,TRBJ2-4,TRBD2,-,CASSQGLAGGLAKNIQYF,TGCGCCAGCAGCCAAGGACTAGCGGGGGGGCTAGCCAAAAACATTCAGTACTTC
TRBV13,TRBJ1-3,TRBD1,-,CASSSYRGPDYTIYF,TGTGCCAGCAGCTCCTACAGGGGGCCGGATTACACCATATATTTT
TRBV30,TRBJ1-4,-,-,CAWSGRQDGNEKLFF,TGTGCCTGGAGTGGCCGACAGGACGGGAATGAAAAACTGTTTTTT
TRBV5-1,TRBJ2-1,-,once,CASSLGGLRTYNEQFF,TGCGCCAGCAGCTTGGGAGGACTTAGAACCTACAATGAGCAGTTCTTC
TRBV10-2,TRBJ1-1,-,-,CASSESRGAEAFF,TGCGCCAGCAGTGAGTCGCGGGGGGCTGAAGCTTTCTTT
TRBV7-3,TRBJ2-1,TRBD1,-,CASSPGWTGHEQFF,TGTGCCAGCAGCCCCGGTTGGACAGGGCATGAGCAGTTCTTC
TRBV3-1/TRBV3-2,TRBJ2-7,TRBD2,-,CASSQELAGPNYEQYF,TGTGCCAGCAGCCAAGAACTAGCGGGGCCTAACTACGAGCAGTACTTC
TRBV14,TRBJ1-2,-,-,CASSQSGRANYGYTF,TGTGCCAGCAGCCAGTCTGGGAGAGCTAACTATGGCTACACCTTC
TRBV2,TRBJ2-3,-,-,CASSSYLGDTQYF,TGTGCCAGCAGTTCCTACTTGGGCGATACGCAGTATTTT